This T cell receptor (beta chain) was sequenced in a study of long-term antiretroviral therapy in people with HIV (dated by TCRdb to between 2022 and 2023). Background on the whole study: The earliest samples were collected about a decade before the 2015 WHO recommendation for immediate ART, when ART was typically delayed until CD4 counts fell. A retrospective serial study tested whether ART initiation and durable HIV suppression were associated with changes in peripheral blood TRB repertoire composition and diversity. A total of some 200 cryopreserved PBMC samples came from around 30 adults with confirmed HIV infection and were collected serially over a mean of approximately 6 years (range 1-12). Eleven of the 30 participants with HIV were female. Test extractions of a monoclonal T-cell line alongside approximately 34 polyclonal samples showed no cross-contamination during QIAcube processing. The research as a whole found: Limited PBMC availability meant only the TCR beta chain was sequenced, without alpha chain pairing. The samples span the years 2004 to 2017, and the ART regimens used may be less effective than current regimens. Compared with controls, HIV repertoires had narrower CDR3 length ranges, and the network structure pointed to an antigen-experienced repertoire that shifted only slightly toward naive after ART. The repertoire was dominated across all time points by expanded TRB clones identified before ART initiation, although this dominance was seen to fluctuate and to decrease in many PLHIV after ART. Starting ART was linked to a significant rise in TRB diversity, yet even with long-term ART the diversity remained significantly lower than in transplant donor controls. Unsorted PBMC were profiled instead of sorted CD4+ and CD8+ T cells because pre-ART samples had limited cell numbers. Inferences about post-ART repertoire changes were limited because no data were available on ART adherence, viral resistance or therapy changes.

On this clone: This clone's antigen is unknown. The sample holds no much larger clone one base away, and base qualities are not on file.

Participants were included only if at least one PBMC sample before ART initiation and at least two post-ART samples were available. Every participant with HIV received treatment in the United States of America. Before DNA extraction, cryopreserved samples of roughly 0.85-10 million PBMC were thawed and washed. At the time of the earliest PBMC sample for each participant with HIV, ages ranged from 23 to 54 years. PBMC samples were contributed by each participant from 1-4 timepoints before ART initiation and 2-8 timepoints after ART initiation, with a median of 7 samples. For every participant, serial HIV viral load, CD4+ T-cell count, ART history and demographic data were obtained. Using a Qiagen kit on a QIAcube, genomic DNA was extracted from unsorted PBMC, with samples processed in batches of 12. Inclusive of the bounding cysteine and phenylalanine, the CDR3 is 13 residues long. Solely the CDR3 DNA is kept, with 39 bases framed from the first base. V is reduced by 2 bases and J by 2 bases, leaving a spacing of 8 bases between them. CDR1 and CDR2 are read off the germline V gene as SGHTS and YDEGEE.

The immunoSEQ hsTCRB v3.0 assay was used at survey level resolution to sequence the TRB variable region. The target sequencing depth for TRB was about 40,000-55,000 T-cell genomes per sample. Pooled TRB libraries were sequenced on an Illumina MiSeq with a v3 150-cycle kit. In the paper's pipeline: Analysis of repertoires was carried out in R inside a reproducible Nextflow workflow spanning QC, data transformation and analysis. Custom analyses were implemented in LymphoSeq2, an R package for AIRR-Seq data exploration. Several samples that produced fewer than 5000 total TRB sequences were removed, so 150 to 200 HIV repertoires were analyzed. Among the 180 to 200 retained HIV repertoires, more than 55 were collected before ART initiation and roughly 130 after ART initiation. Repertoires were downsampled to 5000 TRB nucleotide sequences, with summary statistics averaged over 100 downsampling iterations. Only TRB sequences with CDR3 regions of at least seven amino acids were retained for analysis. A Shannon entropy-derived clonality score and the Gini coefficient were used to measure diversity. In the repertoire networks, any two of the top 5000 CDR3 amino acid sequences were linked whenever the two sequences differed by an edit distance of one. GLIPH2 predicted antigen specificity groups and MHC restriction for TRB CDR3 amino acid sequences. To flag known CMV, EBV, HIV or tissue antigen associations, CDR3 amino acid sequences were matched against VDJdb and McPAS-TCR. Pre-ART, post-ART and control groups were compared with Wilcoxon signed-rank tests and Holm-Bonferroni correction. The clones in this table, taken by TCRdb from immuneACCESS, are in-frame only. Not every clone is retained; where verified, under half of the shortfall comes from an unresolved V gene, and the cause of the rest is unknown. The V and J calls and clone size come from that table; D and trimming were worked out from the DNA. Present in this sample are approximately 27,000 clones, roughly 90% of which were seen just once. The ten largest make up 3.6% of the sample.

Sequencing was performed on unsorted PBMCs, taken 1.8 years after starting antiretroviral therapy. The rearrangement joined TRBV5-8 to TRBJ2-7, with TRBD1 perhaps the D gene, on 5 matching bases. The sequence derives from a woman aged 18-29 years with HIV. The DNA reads TGTGCCAGCAGCTTCGACAGAGCCTACGAGCAGTACTTC. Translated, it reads CASSFDRAYEQYF.